A selection of T cell receptor beta chains follows, all from one sample in a study of lymphopenia after photon versus proton radiotherapy. TCRdb's copy holds only in-frame clones and misses some; the assay was immunoSEQ multiplex PCR. Here the sample spans roughly 17,000 clones, approximately 82% being singletons. Here the sequenced sample was peripheral blood, taken from a patient treated with proton-based radiotherapy. Receptor source: a man between 65 and 85 years old with pancreatic cancer. CDR3s include the opening cysteine and the closing phenylalanine or tryptophan. A D gene is named only where the DNA matches it firmly.

V	J	D	DNA	CDR3
TRBV27	TRBJ1-2	-	TGTGCCAGCAGTTTAGCACAGGGTTATGGCTACACCTTC	CASSLAQGYGYTF
TRBV9	TRBJ2-1	-	TGTGCCAGCAGCGTAGTTAAAAGCGGAGGCCGTCCGGATGAGCAGTTCTTC	CASSVVKSGGRPDEQFF
TRBV19	TRBJ1-4	TRBD1	TGTGCCAGTAGTTCGCGACAGGGTGACGAAAAACTGTTTTTT	CASSSRQGDEKLFF
TRBV11-3	TRBJ2-1	-	TGTGCCAGCAGCTTAGGACCTGGGAATGAGCAGTTCTTC	CASSLGPGNEQFF
TRBV18	TRBJ2-3	TRBD1	TGTGCCAGCTCACCGTTCGGACAGGGGGCAACTGATACGCAGTATTTT	CASSPFGQGATDTQYF
TRBV30	TRBJ1-5	-	TGTGCCTGGAGTGTATACGGGAGTGGCAATCAGCCCCAGCATTTT	CAWSVYGSGNQPQHF
TRBV6-5	TRBJ2-6	-	TGTGCCAGCAGTCCCCGGAGATCTGGGGCCAACGTCCTGACTTTC	CASSPRRSGANVLTF
TRBV7-2	TRBJ1-5	-	TGTGCCAGCAGCTTAACGGGGGGACTAAGCAATCAGCCCCAGCATTTT	CASSLTGGLSNQPQHF
TRBV7-9	TRBJ1-1	-	TGTGCCACTACCGCGACACGGGTGATCACTGAAGCTTTCTTT	CATTATRVITEAFF
TRBV30	TRBJ1-1	-	TGTGCCTGGAGTGCGAAGACCAGGGAGGAAGCTTTCTTT	CAWSAKTREEAFF
TRBV11-2	TRBJ2-7	TRBD2	TGTGCCAGCAGCGGACTAGCGGGGGGGCCATACGAGCAGTACTTC	CASSGLAGGPYEQYF
TRBV19	TRBJ2-5	-	TGTGCCAGTAGCGCGACTGGAGAGACCCAGTACTTC	CASSATGETQYF
TRBV14	TRBJ1-1	-	TGTGCCAGCAGCCAAGAGTGGGGCTACACTGAAGCCTTCTTT	CASSQEWGYTEAFF
TRBV7-8	TRBJ2-3	-	TGTGCCAGCAGCTTAGTTGGGGGGGATACGCAGTATTTT	CASSLVGGDTQYF